This is a list of T cell receptor beta chains from one sample in a study of post-analysis software for immune sequencing data. TCRdb called the PCR reads again in MiXCR, with one record for every CDR3 protein. This table holds 750,000 to 900,000 distinct CDR3 sequences, about 43% found once. The sequencing sample was made of blood. The receptors were gathered from a girl aged 10 to 17 with multiple sclerosis. Each CDR3 is given with its conserved first and last residue. A D gene is named only where the DNA matches it firmly. Clone size is not always given. Where it is, it says once, few, many or a class for expanded clones.

D gene	clone size	J gene	V gene	CDR3 protein
TRBD1	.	TRBJ1-5	TRBV12-3/TRBV12-4	CASSLRAGGQPQHF
.	few	TRBJ1-2	TRBV6-5	CASGRTPQDYGYTF
.	.	TRBJ2-7	TRBV10-3	CAIRGGQQDYEQYF
.	.	TRBJ2-7	TRBV7-2	CASSLSGRTTYEQYF
.	.	TRBJ2-3	TRBV28	CASSERTGTQGEDTQYF
TRBD1	.	TRBJ2-1	TRBV9	CASSVMETGGIYNEQFF
.	.	TRBJ1-4	TRBV12-3/TRBV12-4	CASSLVGRNEKLFF
TRBD1	.	TRBJ1-2	TRBV6-5	CATLQGGPNYGYTF
.	.	TRBJ2-1	TRBV5-1	CASSLVGTDNEQFF
.	.	TRBJ1-1	TRBV7-9	CASSDLQGPNTEAFF
TRBD1	.	TRBJ1-1	TRBV3-1	CAGSPRQGPEAFF
.	few	TRBJ1-2	TRBV9	CASSVGRAGNYGYTF
.	.	TRBJ1-2	TRBV3-1	CASMPQGGHGYTF
.	.	TRBJ1-1	TRBV2	CASRQLLNTEAFF
.	.	TRBJ2-2	TRBV30	CAWSVNLPGAGELFF
.	.	TRBJ2-3	TRBV12-3/TRBV12-4	CASTPDSFYRTDTQYF
.	.	TRBJ2-1	TRBV27	CASSLSFPNEQFF
.	few	TRBJ2-7	TRBV6-5	CASSYSSFNAAYEQYF
.	few	TRBJ2-1	TRBV9	CASSVGAGYNEQFF
.	.	TRBJ1-6	TRBV20-1	CSAPAGVEYNSPLHF